This TCR beta chain was sequenced during a study of CD8 T cells in Susac syndrome. Overall study context: When blood was drawn, patients with Susac syndrome were on intravenous immunoglobulin alone, on corticosteroids, or therapy-naive. Regarding the study as a whole: The Susac syndrome CD4+ T cell repertoires displayed no clonal expansion.

Random hexamers served to reverse transcribe roughly 0.45 to 1 ug RNA. The TCR beta CDR3 was amplified by immunoSEQ multiplex PCR across 54 Vbeta, 13 Jbeta. Each CDR3 protein is one row after TCRdb ran MiXCR on the immunoSEQ multiplex PCR reads. The profile shows under 200,000 distinct CDR3 sequences, around 95% of them singletons. TCR beta sequences were obtained from blood CD8+ and CD4+ T cells. As concerns this clonotype: Its target is not known.

CDR1 is MGHDK and CDR2 is SYGVNS in the germline V gene. The length of the CDR3 is 14 residues. Trimming left V 2 bases short and J 1 base short, with 8 bases between. The sequence was obtained from a human donor with Susac syndrome. Material: CD4+ T cells from PBMCs. V and J are TRBV25-1 and TRBJ2-5, with unresolved D. CDR3 region: CASSERHLQETQYF. The CDR3 nucleotides read TGTGCCAGCAGTGAAAGGCACCTCCAAGAGACCCAGTACTTC.